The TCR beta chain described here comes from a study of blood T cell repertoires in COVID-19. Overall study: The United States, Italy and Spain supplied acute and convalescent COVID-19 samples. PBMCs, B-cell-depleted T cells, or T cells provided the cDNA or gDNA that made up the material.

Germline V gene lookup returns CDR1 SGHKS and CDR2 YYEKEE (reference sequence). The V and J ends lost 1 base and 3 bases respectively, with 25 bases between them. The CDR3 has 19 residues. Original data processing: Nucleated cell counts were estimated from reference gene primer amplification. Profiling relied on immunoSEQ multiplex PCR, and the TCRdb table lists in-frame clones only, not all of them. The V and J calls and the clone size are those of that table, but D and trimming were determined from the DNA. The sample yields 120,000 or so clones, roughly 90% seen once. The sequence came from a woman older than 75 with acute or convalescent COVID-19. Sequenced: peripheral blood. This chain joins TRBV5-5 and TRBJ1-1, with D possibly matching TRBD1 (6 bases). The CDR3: CASSLLSRSTGRGDTEAFF. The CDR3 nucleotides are TGTGCCAGCAGCTTGTTATCCCGTAGTACAGGGAGAGGTGACACTGAAGCTTTCTTT.